This is a list of T cell receptor beta chains from one sample in a study of CD8+ T cells in alopecia areata. Measured with immunoSEQ multiplex PCR; TCRdb has only the in-frame clones, and not every one. The table includes more than 200,000 clones, less than 45% detected once. Sequencing used CD4+ T cells sorted from blood, obtained around week 37, from a patient treated with tofacitinib. These receptors were collected from a human donor with alopecia areata. CDR3s include the opening cysteine and the closing phenylalanine or tryptophan. The D gene is left open where the match is weak. Only part of the rows carry a size: once, few, many, or a class if the clone is expanded.

clone_size | j_call | d_call | v_call | cdr3_aa | cdr3_nt
NA | TRBJ2-7 | TRBD2 | TRBV7-2 | CASSPLAGSSLRQYF | TGTGCCAGCAGCCCCCTAGCGGGGAGCTCTCTGCGACAGTACTTC
NA | TRBJ2-3 | NA | TRBV5-1 | CASSNGPSTDTQYF | TGCGCCAGCAGCAATGGACCCTCCACAGATACGCAGTATTTT
once | TRBJ2-5 | NA | TRBV5-4 | CASSPGQQQETQYF | TGTGCCAGCAGCCCAGGACAGCAACAAGAGACCCAGTACTTC
few | TRBJ2-4 | TRBD2 | TRBV2 | CASSGGLHPTYF | TGTGCCAGCAGTGGGGGACTACACCCCACGTACTTC
few | TRBJ2-7 | TRBD2 | TRBV5-1 | CASSSLAGNYEQYF | TGCGCCAGCAGCTCCTTAGCGGGAAACTACGAGCAGTACTTC
few | TRBJ2-7 | TRBD2 | TRBV18 | CASSPGSGGPREQYF | TGTGCCAGCTCACCAGGCTCGGGAGGGCCTCGGGAGCAGTACTTC
few | TRBJ1-2 | NA | TRBV30 | CAWKTGYGYTF | TGTGCCTGGAAGACAGGCTATGGCTACACCTTC
NA | TRBJ2-4 | NA | TRBV4-1 | CASSQPAEKNIQYF | TGCGCCAGCAGCCAACCAGCGGAGAAAAACATTCAGTACTTC
NA | TRBJ2-5 | NA | TRBV30 | CAWRGSLTQYF | TGTGCCTGGAGGGGTAGCCTCACCCAGTACTTC
once | TRBJ2-7 | TRBD2 | TRBV2 | CASSVAGASSYEQYF | TGTGCCAGCAGTGTAGCGGGGGCGAGCTCCTACGAGCAGTACTTC
NA | TRBJ1-2 | NA | TRBV30 | CAWSREGGYTF | TGTGCCTGGAGTCGCGAAGGTGGCTACACCTTC
NA | TRBJ2-3 | NA | TRBV7-8 | CASSFRMDTQYF | TGTGCCAGCAGCTTTAGAATGGATACGCAGTATTTT
NA | TRBJ2-3 | NA | TRBV29-1 | CSVGARDHTQYF | TGCAGCGTTGGGGCTAGGGATCATACGCAGTATTTT
NA | TRBJ2-3 | TRBD2 | TRBV2 | CASTGGRSPADTQYF | TGTGCCAGCACGGGCGGGAGGAGTCCCGCAGATACGCAGTATTTT
NA | TRBJ2-5 | NA | TRBV6-5 | CASSWQETQYF | TGTGCCAGCAGCTGGCAAGAGACCCAGTACTTC
NA | TRBJ2-4 | TRBD1 | TRBV23-1 | CASTDRAFAKNIQYF | TGCGCCAGCACCGACAGGGCTTTTGCCAAAAACATTCAGTACTTC
NA | TRBJ2-6 | TRBD2 | TRBV5-4 | CAFLGGAFGANVLTF | TGTGCCTTCCTCGGGGGGGCCTTTGGGGCCAACGTCCTGACTTTC
NA | TRBJ2-7 | NA | TRBV7-9 | CASSLAASSYEQYF | TGTGCCAGCAGCTTAGCGGCTAGCTCCTACGAGCAGTACTTC
NA | TRBJ2-2 | NA | TRBV11-3 | CASSPRPNTGELFF | TGTGCCAGCAGCCCTCGCCCCAACACCGGGGAGCTGTTTTTT
NA | TRBJ2-5 | TRBD1 | TRBV6-5 | CASSFTGGRETQYF | TGTGCCAGCAGTTTCACAGGGGGCAGGGAGACCCAGTACTTC
once | TRBJ2-1 | NA | TRBV4-2 | CASSQGIQVRSYNEQFF | TGTGCCAGCAGCCAAGGGATCCAGGTACGGTCCTACAATGAGCAGTTCTTC
NA | TRBJ2-7 | NA | TRBV10-3 | CAISESTYEQYF | TGTGCCATCAGTGAGTCGACCTACGAGCAGTACTTC
NA | TRBJ1-1 | NA | TRBV10-2 | CASSEWTRQAFF | TGCGCCAGCAGTGAGTGGACAAGGCAAGCTTTCTTT
few | TRBJ2-2 | TRBD1 | TRBV28 | CASTTGTISGELFF | TGTGCCAGCACGACAGGGACCATCTCCGGGGAGCTGTTTTTT
NA | TRBJ2-7 | NA | TRBV28 | CASRGGGSHYEQYF | TGTGCCAGCAGGGGAGGCGGGTCTCACTACGAGCAGTACTTC
few | TRBJ2-1 | NA | TRBV11-2 | CASSLGGGSEQFF | TGTGCCAGCAGCTTAGGAGGTGGCAGTGAGCAGTTCTTC
NA | TRBJ1-1 | NA | TRBV4-3 | CASSQDLVRTALNTEAFF | TGCGCCAGCAGCCAAGATCTTGTCCGGACAGCGCTGAACACTGAAGCTTTCTTT
NA | TRBJ2-3 | NA | TRBV9 | CASSPEGGGINTQYF | TGTGCCAGCAGCCCCGAGGGAGGAGGCATCAATACGCAGTATTTT
NA | TRBJ1-1 | NA | TRBV5-8 | CASSITGNTEAFF | TGTGCCAGCAGCATTACAGGGAACACTGAAGCTTTCTTT
NA | TRBJ2-1 | TRBD2 | TRBV19 | CASRGSGTKLNEQFF | TGTGCCAGTAGGGGATCCGGGACTAAGCTCAATGAGCAGTTCTTC
NA | TRBJ2-5 | NA | TRBV18 | CASSPTAATQYF | TGTGCCAGCTCACCAACCGCGGCGACCCAGTACTTC
NA | TRBJ2-3 | NA | TRBV15 | CATSRDFADTQYF | TGTGCCACCAGCAGAGATTTCGCAGATACGCAGTATTTT
NA | TRBJ2-5 | NA | TRBV5-1 | CASSPAPETQYF | TGCGCCAGCAGCCCCGCCCCAGAGACCCAGTACTTC
NA | TRBJ2-2 | NA | TRBV20-1 | CSARALTGLFF | TGCAGTGCTAGAGCCCTGACGGGGCTGTTTTTT